The clone carrying this T cell receptor beta chain was counted many times. Its antigen is not identified. The CDR3 extends 3 residues past the end of the read, so its final part is completed from the germline J gene. The entry originates in a study of T cell clonality in common variable immunodeficiency. Study-level results: What drives increased CVID clonality needs T cell subpopulation sequencing.

Caucasian heritage predominated among both patients and controls. Germline V gene lookup returns CDR1 GTSNPN and CDR2 SVGIG (reference sequence). This CDR3 has 13 residues. V dropped 0 bases and J dropped 6 bases, with 9 bases sitting between them. Assay: immunoSEQ multiplex PCR; the TCRdb copy retains only in-frame clones and omits some. Observed are 35,000 to 50,000 clones, no singletons, with the top ten taking approximately 0.68%. Sequenced sample: peripheral blood mononuclear cells. V and J are TRBV30 and TRBJ1-5; D possibly corresponds to TRBD1 (5 bases). This TCR derives from a person aged 18-70 years in good health. CDR3 DNA, as far as it was read: TGTGCCTGGAGTGTACAGGAGACTCAGCCC. Encoded protein: CAWSVQETQP. The entire CDR3 protein is CAWSVQETQPQHF. The full variable domain, rest sourced from reference TRBV30 and TRBJ1-5, is SQTIHQWPATLVQPVGSPLSLECTVEGTSNPNLYWYRQAAGRGLQLLFYSVGIGQISSEVPQNLSASRPQDRQFILSSKKLLLSDSGFYLCAWSVQETQPQHFGDGTRLSIL.